One TCR beta chain is described in this entry. Its matching antigen is unknown. The data stem from a study of beta chain features in type 1 diabetes. Study conclusions and caveats: There was a moderate but significant shortening of TCRB CDR3s in all four CD4+ subsets of Type 1 diabetes patients.

The isolated RNA, all of it, was reverse transcribed, so expressed TCRB transcripts were what got sequenced. Profiling relied on immunoSEQ multiplex PCR, and the TCRdb table lists in-frame clones only, not all of them. This table holds approximately 250,000 clones, roughly 16% found once. Every participating donor gave one draw, a heparinised blood sample averaging approximately 120 mL. Sequences were obtained from naive CD4+ T cells from blood. The TCR sequence derives from a man aged 30-40 years with type 1 diabetes.

The CDR3 is CSVGMGRELTDTQYF. The DNA for the CDR3 is TGCAGCGTTGGTATGGGGCGGGAGTTGACAGATACGCAGTATTTT. The chain combines TRBV29-1 with TRBJ2-3, with 7 bases identical to TRBD2. Trimming removed 4 bases from V and 3 bases from J; junction bases left unmatched: 10. The CDR3 extends over 15 amino acids. Germline V gives CDR1 SQVTM, CDR2 ANQGSEA.